Following are 27 T cell receptor beta chains from one sample sequenced in a study of cytomegalovirus exposure and HLA in healthy donors. The PCR ran on 60 Vbeta and 13 Jbeta primers. Only in-frame clones appear in the TCRdb table, and some are missing; sequencing was by immunoSEQ multiplex PCR. The sample holds 150,000 to 200,000 clones. Source material: PBMCs. The origin of the receptors is a woman in her late teens or twenties in good health and CMV-seropositive.

This chain connects TRBV5-1 to TRBJ1-2, with TRBD1 matching 7 bases. Germline CDR1 SGHRS, CDR2 YFSETQ. The CDR3 is made up of 16 amino acids. The V and J ends lost 4 bases and 3 bases, in that order; junction bases with no gene match: 12. CDR3 loop: CASSPGQLRDDYGYTF. The CDR3 region has the DNA TGCGCCAGCAGCCCGGGACAGCTGAGGGACGACTATGGCTACACCTTC.

The CDR3 coding sequence is TGTGCCAGTAGTATACGAGACACCTACGAGCAGTACTTC. Protein product: CASSIRDTYEQYF. V usage is TRBV19 and J usage is TRBJ2-7, with D hard to call. The CDR3 is 13 amino acids. Germline CDR1 and CDR2: LNHDA and SQIVND (reference sequence). V gave up 2 bases and J gave up 2 bases, with 7 bases separating them.

The rearrangement joins TRBV9 to TRBJ1-5; 8 bases match TRBD1. The length of the CDR3 is 15 residues. Trimming removed 4 bases from V and 2 bases from J; junction bases left unmatched: 5. Germline assignment: CDR1 SGDLS and CDR2 YYNGEE. The CDR3 region is CASSYGQGGNQPQHF. In nucleotides, the CDR3 is TGTGCCAGCAGCTATGGACAGGGAGGCAATCAGCCCCAGCATTTT.

The rearrangement links TRBV18 to TRBJ2-7; maybe TRBD1 (6 bases). V was pared by 2 bases and J by 2 bases, with 10 bases between. Germline V gene sequence: CDR1 KGHSH, CDR2 LQKENI. The CDR3 runs to 14 residues. The CDR3: CASSPYGQPYEQYF. CDR3 in DNA: TGTGCCAGCTCACCATACGGACAGCCCTACGAGCAGTACTTC.

This chain links TRBV2 with TRBJ1-1; 10 bases are shared with TRBD1. This CDR3 contains 12 residues. Germline CDR1 reads SNHLY; CDR2 reads FYNNEI. The V segment lost 8 bases and the J segment 6 bases; nucleotides outside the gene matches: 3. The CDR3 DNA is TGTGCCAGCGGTGGACAGGGGGCTGAAGCTTTCTTT. Its protein is CASGGQGAEAFF. Looking up the rest from reference TRBV2 and TRBJ1-1 gives the full variable domain: EPEVTQTPSHQVTQMGQEVILRCVPISNHLYFYWYRQILGQKVEFLVSFYNNEISEKSEIFDDQFSVERPDGSNFTLKIRSTKLEDSAMYFCASGGQGAEAFFGQGTRLTVV.

This chain joins TRBV4-2 and TRBJ2-2; D is perhaps TRBD2 (5 bases). From germline, CDR1 is LGHNA and CDR2 YNFKEQ. The CDR3 totals 15 residues. V lost 1 base, J lost 4 bases, and 10 bases lay in between. The chain's CDR3 is CASSQGSDLTGELFF. The CDR3 nucleotides are TGTGCCAGCAGCCAAGGTAGCGACCTCACCGGGGAGCTGTTTTTT.

The rearrangement uses TRBV7-2 and TRBJ2-1; 9 bases match TRBD2. Germline CDR1 is SGHTA and CDR2 is FQGNSA. The CDR3 runs to 15 residues. Trimming cost V 4 bases and J 6 bases; bases outside gene matches: 7. In DNA, the CDR3 is TGTGCCAGCAGCTCCGGACTAGCGAGTCGCAATGAGCAGTTCTTC. Its protein is CASSSGLASRNEQFF.

The chain joins TRBV19 to TRBJ1-1; D is possibly TRBD1 (6 bases). Germline CDR1 LNHDA, CDR2 SQIVND (reference sequence). Trimming shortened V by 10 bases and J by 1 base, and 13 bases separated the two germline ends. The CDR3 length is 13 residues. This chain's CDR3 is CATLEQGNTEAFF. The DNA for the CDR3 is TGTGCCACCCTTGAACAGGGGAACACTGAAGCTTTCTTT. Supplemented by reference TRBV19 and TRBJ1-1, the full variable domain reads DGGITQSPKYLFRKEGQNVTLSCEQNLNHDAMYWYRQDPGQGLRLIYYSQIVNDFQKGDIAEGYSVSREKKESFPLTVTSAQKNPTAFYLCATLEQGNTEAFFGQGTRLTVV.

The chain joins TRBV28 to TRBJ1-2; 7 bases are a match to TRBD1. This CDR3 region has 13 residues. Germline CDR1 and CDR2: MDHEN and SYDVKM. After removal of 6 bases from V and 5 bases from J, the junction contained 6 bases not matched to a gene. The CDR3 here is CASSQGQPYGYTF. CDR3 sequence (DNA): TGTGCCAGCAGCCAGGGACAGCCGTATGGCTACACCTTC.

The CDR3 spells CASSTGTGGGGTEAFF. CDR3 DNA: TGTGCCAGCAGTACCGGGACAGGGGGCGGTGGCACTGAAGCTTTCTTT. The genes are TRBV28 and TRBJ1-1; TRBD1 matches at 12 bases. V dropped 5 bases and J dropped 4; count of bases not matched to a gene: 8. Germline V CDR1 and CDR2: MDHEN, SYDVKM. This CDR3 region has 16 residues.

The chain recombines TRBV19 with TRBJ2-1; D not certain. Trimming removed 8 bases at V and 10 bases at J, with 12 bases between. The CDR3 loop spans 11 amino acids. Per the germline V gene, CDR1 is LNHDA and CDR2 is SQIVND (reference sequence). CDR3: CASRGRQEQFF. For the CDR3, the DNA is TGTGCCAGTCGTGGGCGTCAAGAGCAGTTCTTC. The full variable domain, rest sourced from reference TRBV19 and TRBJ2-1, is DGGITQSPKYLFRKEGQNVTLSCEQNLNHDAMYWYRQDPGQGLRLIYYSQIVNDFQKGDIAEGYSVSREKKESFPLTVTSAQKNPTAFYLCASRGRQEQFFGPGTRLTVL.

The J gene is TRBJ2-1, the V gene TRBV6-5; D ambiguous. There are 16 residues in the CDR3. The ends were cut back, 0 bases at V and 7 bases at J, with 16 bases in the middle. Germline V gene lookup returns CDR1 MNHEY and CDR2 SVGAGI. CDR3 amino acids: CASSYSSQNPQNEQFF. The CDR3 bases are TGTGCCAGCAGTTACTCGTCTCAGAATCCCCAAAATGAGCAGTTCTTC.

The V call is TRBV15, the J call TRBJ2-1; D call uncertain. Trimming took 0 bases from V and 4 from J, leaving 13 bases between them. CDR3 size: 16 residues. CDR1 is LNHNV, CDR2 YYDKDF, per germline (reference sequence). CDR3 sequence: CATSRDQGERYNEQFF. The CDR3 DNA sequence: TGTGCCACCAGCAGAGATCAAGGAGAAAGGTACAATGAGCAGTTCTTC.

To note about this clone: The junction does not match germline at one end; this may be a read error. DNA of the CDR3: TGTGCCAGCAGCCTTGGGGCGCCGGGCAGCATTCAGCCCCAGCATTTT. It yields the protein CASSLGAPGSIQPQHF. V usage is TRBV7-6 and J usage is TRBJ1-5; a weak D match, TRBD1 (5 bases). Germline CDR1 is SGHVS and CDR2 is FNYEAQ. CDR3 length equals 16 residues.

The CDR3 nucleotides read TGTGCCTGGAGTGCCGGGACAGGGGTAAATGAGCAGTTCTTC. This sequence encodes CAWSAGTGVNEQFF. The rearrangement joins TRBV30 to TRBJ2-1, with 10 bases aligning to TRBD1. Trimming removed 1 base from V and 7 bases from J; junction bases left unmatched: 4. Germline V gene lookup returns CDR1 GTSNPN and CDR2 SVGIG (reference sequence). This CDR3 comprises 14 residues.

The genes are TRBV5-4 and TRBJ2-5; TRBD2 aligns across 7 bases. V lost 0 bases and J lost 4; bases outside the gene matches: 6. The CDR3 runs to 15 residues. Looked up from germline, CDR1 is SGHNT and CDR2 is YYREEE (reference sequence). Written as DNA, the CDR3 is TGTGCCAGCAGCTTGGAGGTGACTAGCAGAGAGACCCAGTACTTC. Translating it yields CASSLEVTSRETQYF.

The chain carries TRBV5-1 and TRBJ1-2; a possible D gene is TRBD1 (5 bases). V was cut by 3 bases and J by 7 bases, with 10 bases left in between. Germline-derived CDR1 and CDR2 are SGHRS and YFSETQ. The CDR3 sequence is 12 residues long. CDR3 DNA sequence: TGCGCCAGCAGCTCGGGGGGGTTTGGCTACACCTTC. Translated: CASSSGGFGYTF.

The gene calls are TRBV14 and TRBJ1-2; weak D call: TRBD1 (5 bases). The CDR3 spans 12 residues. Germline V gene data show CDR1 as SGHDN and CDR2 as FVKESK. V was clipped by 4 bases and J by 2 bases, with 5 bases between them. CDR3 DNA sequence: TGTGCCAGCAGCCGACAGAACTATGGCTACACCTTC. This translates into CASSRQNYGYTF.

The rearrangement uses TRBV7-9 and TRBJ2-3, with 10 nucleotides matching TRBD2. The CDR3 covers 15 residues. The ends lost 5 bases at V and 0 bases at J; junction bases unmatched: 2. The germline V gene encodes CDR1 SEHNR and CDR2 FQNEAQ (reference sequence). CDR3 sequence reads: CASSLTSGSTDTQYF. For the CDR3, the DNA is TGTGCCAGCAGCCTGACTAGCGGGAGCACAGATACGCAGTATTTT. The full variable domain, with the rest looked up from reference TRBV7-9 and TRBJ2-3, is DTGVSQNPRHKITKRGQNVTFRCDPISEHNRLYWYRQTLGQGPEFLTYFQNEAQLEKSRLLSDRFSAERPKGSFSTLEIQRTEQGDSAMYLCASSLTSGSTDTQYFGPGTRLTVL.

V is TRBV19 and J is TRBJ2-5; D perhaps matches TRBD2 (5 bases). Trimming removed 3 bases from V and 2 bases from J, with 10 bases in between. Germline values: CDR1 LNHDA, CDR2 SQIVND (reference sequence). The CDR3 sequence is 14 residues long. The CDR3 reads CASSISEEQETQYF. The CDR3 nucleotides read TGTGCCAGTAGTATCTCGGAGGAGCAAGAGACCCAGTACTTC.

The chain recombines TRBV7-3 with TRBJ2-1; a possible D gene is TRBD2 (6 bases). V lost 0 bases and J 5 bases, leaving 11 bases between the germline ends. The CDR3 is made up of 15 amino acids. Germline V gene lookup returns CDR1 SGHTA and CDR2 FQGTGA. The CDR3 region is CASSLTSGRNNEQFF. As DNA, the CDR3 is TGTGCCAGCAGCTTAACTAGCGGACGAAACAATGAGCAGTTCTTC.

As to this clone: Other DNA sequences in the same sample also yield this CDR3. The chain has TRBV5-1 and TRBJ1-1; D may be TRBD1 (5 bases). CDR1 is SGHRS and CDR2 is YFSETQ in the germline V gene. Between the trimmed V and J ends, which lost 0 bases and 2 bases, there was a span of 8 bases. The CDR3 totals 14 residues. In DNA form, the CDR3 reads TGCGCCAGCAGCTTGGGACAGCGTAACACTGAAGCTTTCTTT. This sequence encodes CASSLGQRNTEAFF.

The J gene is TRBJ2-3, the V gene TRBV5-1, with D perhaps TRBD2 (6 bases). This CDR3 has 16 amino acids. CDR1 SGHRS and CDR2 YFSETQ come from the germline V gene. V dropped 3 bases and J dropped 2 bases, with 16 bases sitting between them. The CDR3 sequence is CASSSARAGNTDTQYF. CDR3 in DNA: TGCGCCAGCAGCTCGGCACGGGCGGGAAACACAGATACGCAGTATTTT. Supplemented by reference TRBV5-1 and TRBJ2-3, the full variable domain reads KAGVTQTPRYLIKTRGQQVTLSCSPISGHRSVSWYQQTPGQGLQFLFEYFSETQRNKGNFPGRFSGRQFSNSRSEMNVSTLELGDSALYLCASSSARAGNTDTQYFGPGTRLTVL.

The chain is built from TRBV6-6 and TRBJ1-2, with D possibly being TRBD1 (6 bases). The CDR3 loop spans 15 amino acids. Trimming stripped 8 bases from V and 4 bases from J, with 20 bases between. From germline, CDR1 is MNHNY and CDR2 SVGAGI (reference sequence). The CDR3 region is CASREGRGGGYGYTF. The CDR3 nucleotides are TGTGCCAGCCGGGAGGGACGGGGGGGCGGCTATGGCTACACCTTC.

This chain joins TRBV2 and TRBJ2-5; 8 bases map to TRBD2. The germline V gene encodes CDR1 SNHLY and CDR2 FYNNEI. V dropped 5 bases and J dropped 0; count of bases not matched to a gene: 8. The CDR3 is 16 residues long. The CDR3 DNA is TGTGCCAGCAGTATCCTAGCGGGTCAAAACCAAGAGACCCAGTACTTC. Its translation is CASSILAGQNQETQYF. Complete variable domain (other parts from reference TRBV2 and TRBJ2-5): EPEVTQTPSHQVTQMGQEVILRCVPISNHLYFYWYRQILGQKVEFLVSFYNNEISEKSEIFDDQFSVERPDGSNFTLKIRSTKLEDSAMYFCASSILAGQNQETQYFGPGTRLLVL.

The chain links TRBV19 to TRBJ2-1, with TRBD2 matching over 12 bases. Unmatched junction bases numbered 6, after V lost 6 bases and J lost 6 bases. Germline values: CDR1 LNHDA, CDR2 SQIVND (reference sequence). CDR3 size: 15 residues. The CDR3 DNA reads TGTGCCAGTAGAGAACTAGCGGGAGGAAGCAATGAGCAGTTCTTC. As protein: CASRELAGGSNEQFF.

The chain links TRBV7-9 to TRBJ2-5; D may be TRBD1 (5 bases). Germline CDR1 reads SEHNR; CDR2 reads FQNEAQ (reference sequence). This CDR3 is 14 amino acids long. V lost 1 base and J lost 4, with 10 bases in between. The CDR3 DNA reads as TGTGCCAGCAGCTTAGGCAGGGTGGGAGAGACCCAGTACTTC. It codes for CASSLGRVGETQYF.